The 24 T cell receptor beta chains listed next were all sequenced from one sample in a study of shared clonotypes between healthy human individuals. Selected positively for CCR7 and CD45RO-negative, naive CD8 cells excluded terminally differentiated effector memory CD45RA+ cells. The repertoire was sequenced with immunoSEQ multiplex PCR; TCRdb's copy has only in-frame clones and lacks some. The sample consists of around 2.1 million clones, 93% of them appearing once. The material sequenced was naive CD8+ T cells from PBMCs. These receptors originate from a man aged 18-30 years in good health. Some clones in this sample may be carry-over from other donors' samples.

The rearrangement joins TRBV9 to TRBJ2-7; the match to TRBD1 covers 8 bases. The trim removed 3 bases at V and 0 bases at J, leaving 5 bases unmatched. Per germline, CDR1 SGDLS and CDR2 YYNGEE. This CDR3 is built from 15 residues. The CDR3 bases are TGTGCCAGCAGCGCGACAGGGGCCCGCTCCTACGAGCAGTACTTC. Translation gives CASSATGARSYEQYF.

The rearrangement uses TRBV7-8 and TRBJ1-1; no clear D. CDR3 length: 14 residues. Trimming stripped 1 base from V and 7 bases from J, with 13 bases between. Germline CDR1 is SGHVS and CDR2 is FQNEAQ. In nucleotides, the CDR3 is TGTGCCAGCAGCTTAGTCGGCGGCTACCATGAAGCTTTCTTT. This translates into CASSLVGGYHEAFF.

The chain is built from TRBV19 and TRBJ1-4; D not resolved. Deletions cut 2 bases from V and 8 bases from J, with 12 bases between. The CDR3 covers 14 residues. Germline V gives CDR1 LNHDA, CDR2 SQIVND (reference sequence). The CDR3 region is CASSIRFGLEKLFF. Here the CDR3 DNA reads TGTGCCAGTAGTATAAGATTCGGTTTGGAAAAACTGTTTTTT.

This chain uses TRBV28 with TRBJ2-7, with D possibly matching TRBD2 (6 bases). The length of the CDR3 is 18 residues. Trimming removed 5 bases from V and 3 bases from J, with 26 bases in between. The germline V gene encodes CDR1 MDHEN and CDR2 SYDVKM. DNA of the CDR3: TGTGCCAGCAGTCCCGCGAGGGAGGCAGCCGCAGGACGCTACGAGCAGTACTTC. Translation: CASSPAREAAAGRYEQYF.

The chain combines TRBV9 with TRBJ2-5; D remains ambiguous. Germline CDR1 is SGDLS and CDR2 is YYNGEE. The CDR3 has 14 residues. V dropped 4 bases and J dropped 7 bases, with 17 bases sitting between them. DNA of the CDR3: TGTGCCAGCAGCTCCCGACGCGCAAGAGGGACCCAGTACTTC. Its protein product is CASSSRRARGTQYF.

In the case of this clone: The sample holds other DNA sequences that translate to the same CDR3. V and J are TRBV30 and TRBJ2-7; possibly TRBD1 for D (5 bases). Trimming removed 0 bases at V and 0 bases at J, with 9 bases between. Looked up from germline, CDR1 is GTSNPN and CDR2 is SVGIG (reference sequence). The CDR3 runs 14 residues. Here the CDR3 reads CAWSVWGSSYEQYF. CDR3 in DNA: TGTGCCTGGAGTGTGTGGGGCAGCTCCTACGAGCAGTACTTC. Filled out from reference TRBV30 and TRBJ2-7, the complete variable domain reads SQTIHQWPATLVQPVGSPLSLECTVEGTSNPNLYWYRQAAGRGLQLLFYSVGIGQISSEVPQNLSASRPQDRQFILSSKKLLLSDSGFYLCAWSVWGSSYEQYFGPGTRLTVT.

This clone is a singleton in its sample. Other nucleotide sequences in the sample specify the same CDR3. This chain connects TRBV4-2 to TRBJ1-2; possibly TRBD1 for D (5 bases). V was pared by 3 bases and J by 2 bases, with 10 bases between. This CDR3 has 14 amino acids. Looked up from germline, CDR1 is LGHNA and CDR2 is YNFKEQ. Written as DNA, the CDR3 is TGTGCCAGCAGCCAGATCGACAGCAACTATGGCTACACCTTC. It yields the protein CASSQIDSNYGYTF.

This clone was counted once. The chain links TRBV9 to TRBJ2-1; the D gene is possibly TRBD1 (6 bases). Germline CDR1 SGDLS, CDR2 YYNGEE. The CDR3 has 16 residues. Trimming cost V 2 bases and J 7 bases, with 19 bases left between them. The CDR3 loop reads CASSVTGTGGENEQFF. DNA for the CDR3: TGTGCCAGCAGCGTGACAGGCACAGGTGGGGAGAATGAGCAGTTCTTC.

This clone appeared a few times. The rearrangement joins TRBV25-1 to TRBJ1-5; D is unclear. V gave up 5 bases and J gave up 7 bases, with 15 bases separating them. The CDR3 length is 14 residues. Germline assignment: CDR1 MGHDK and CDR2 SYGVNS. Here the CDR3 reads CASSPALMGQPQHF. As DNA, the CDR3 is TGTGCCAGCAGTCCCGCCCTCATGGGGCAGCCCCAGCATTTT.

This clone was seen a single time. The rearrangement joins TRBV10-3 to TRBJ2-7; a weak D match, TRBD2 (6 bases). Germline V gene sequence: CDR1 ENHRY, CDR2 SYGVKD. The CDR3 loop spans 14 amino acids. V was clipped by 3 bases and J by 5 bases, with 14 bases between them. As DNA, the CDR3 is TGTGCCATCAGTGACCGGGACTCGCCACACGAGCAGTACTTC. Residues: CAISDRDSPHEQYF.

The rearrangement joins TRBV5-1 to TRBJ2-7, with D perhaps given as TRBD1 or TRBD2 (5 bases each). The V gene's germline CDR1 is SGHRS and CDR2 YFSETQ. Trimming pared 1 base from V and 9 bases from J, leaving 20 bases between. The CDR3 sequence is 15 residues long. This chain's CDR3 is CASSLSFGASAAQYF. In DNA form, the CDR3 reads TGCGCCAGCAGCTTGTCTTTCGGGGCGTCGGCCGCGCAGTACTTC.

A remark on this clone: One end of the junction varies from germline; a read error may be responsible. CDR3 nucleotide sequence: TGTGCCAGCAGCTTAGAGGACTCCGCGACGTTAGTAGGGGACTTC. Encoded protein: CASSLEDSATLVGDF. The chain has TRBV11-2 and TRBJ2-4; D tentatively reads TRBD1 or TRBD2 (5 bases each). Germline CDR1 and CDR2: SGHAT and FQNNGV. This CDR3 region has 15 residues.

The chain employs TRBV13 and TRBJ1-2; 12 nucleotides align to TRBD1. This CDR3 has 17 residues. V shed 0 bases, J shed 6 bases, and the junction held 8 bases outside the gene matches. Per the germline V gene, CDR1 is PRHDT and CDR2 is FYEKMQ (reference sequence). The CDR3 nucleotides are TGTGCCAGCAGCTTAGGTCAGTGGGACAGGGGGCCGGATGGCTACACCTTC. Translated, it gives CASSLGQWDRGPDGYTF.

This clone showed up just once. This sequence joins TRBV4-2 and TRBJ2-3; 7 bases match TRBD1. The CDR3 contains 16 residues. The germline V gene has CDR1 LGHNA and CDR2 YNFKEQ. After removal of 2 bases from V and 6 bases from J, the junction contained 11 bases not matched to a gene. CDR3 amino acids: CASSQKQGLISDTQYF. CDR3 sequence (DNA): TGTGCCAGCAGCCAAAAACAGGGGCTGATCTCGGATACGCAGTATTTT.

The rearrangement links TRBV29-1 to TRBJ2-7; D not resolved. This CDR3 has 13 residues. The V gene lost 6 bases and the J gene lost 1 base, with 13 bases spanning the gap. From germline, CDR1 is SQVTM and CDR2 ANQGSEA. The CDR3 reads CSVYQALSYEQYF. CDR3 sequence (DNA): TGCAGCGTGTACCAGGCTCTTTCCTACGAGCAGTACTTC.

The J gene is TRBJ2-2, the V gene TRBV4-2; TRBD2 is a possible D gene (6 bases). Looked up from germline, CDR1 is LGHNA and CDR2 is YNFKEQ. The CDR3 covers 17 residues. V shed 0 bases and J shed 0 bases, with 11 bases lying between them. Written as DNA, the CDR3 is TGTGCCAGCAGCCAAGAGACGGCGGGGACGAACACCGGGGAGCTGTTTTTT. Amino acids: CASSQETAGTNTGELFF.

The chain has TRBV28 and TRBJ2-7, with D possibly TRBD2 on 6 matching bases. The V gene lost 8 bases and the J gene lost 0 bases, with 20 bases spanning the gap. Germline CDR1 is MDHEN and CDR2 is SYDVKM. This CDR3 region has 16 residues. CDR3 residues: CASGLIRDSASYEQYF. The CDR3 region has the DNA TGTGCCAGCGGACTTATCCGGGACTCGGCCTCCTACGAGCAGTACTTC.

The V gene is TRBV28, the J gene TRBJ2-3; D may match TRBD1 or TRBD2 (5 bases each). CDR3 size: 14 residues. The V gene's germline CDR1 is MDHEN and CDR2 SYDVKM. V was shortened by 8 bases and J by 0 bases, with 12 bases between the two germline ends. The CDR3, as DNA: TGTGCCAGCTCGGGACGATTGAGCACAGATACGCAGTATTTT. As protein: CASSGRLSTDTQYF. Combining the CDR3 with reference TRBV28 and TRBJ2-3 gives the whole variable domain DVKVTQSSRYLVKRTGEKVFLECVQDMDHENMFWYRQDPGLGLRLIYFSYDVKMKEKGDIPEGYSVSREKKERFSLILESASTNQTSMYLCASSGRLSTDTQYFGPGTRLTVL.

This rearrangement joins TRBV27 to TRBJ2-3; D ambiguous. Trimming left V 6 bases short and J 3 bases short, with 19 bases between. In germline, CDR1 is MNHEY, CDR2 SMNVEV (reference sequence). This CDR3 has 16 amino acids. The CDR3 spells CASSLLGPILTDTQYF. DNA for the CDR3: TGTGCCAGCAGCCTACTGGGTCCGATCCTGACAGATACGCAGTATTTT.

The gene calls are TRBV6-5 and TRBJ2-1; D not certain. V shed 5 bases and J shed 0 bases, with 8 bases lying between them. The CDR3 runs to 14 residues. From germline, CDR1 is MNHEY and CDR2 SVGAGI. CDR3 bases: TGTGCCAGCAGTGCCAAAAGCTCCTACAATGAGCAGTTCTTC. It yields the protein CASSAKSSYNEQFF.

J is TRBJ1-2 and V is TRBV29-1; 9 bases are shared with TRBD1. V lost 4 bases, J lost 4 bases, and 7 bases stayed unmatched. Germline loops: CDR1 SQVTM, CDR2 ANQGSEA. The CDR3 loop spans 14 amino acids. CDR3 DNA sequence: TGCAGCGTTGTTTACGGACAGGGGTCCTATGGCTACACCTTC. It yields the protein CSVVYGQGSYGYTF.

The chain is built from TRBV28 and TRBJ2-1; no reliable D call. CDR1 MDHEN and CDR2 SYDVKM come from the germline V gene. Trimming took 9 bases from V and 0 from J, leaving 9 bases between them. The CDR3 contains 13 residues. The CDR3 nucleotides are TGTGCCAGTCGCGTAAGCTCCTACAATGAGCAGTTCTTC. It specifies CASRVSSYNEQFF.

This chain uses TRBV18 with TRBJ2-7; 7 bases are a match to TRBD2. V lost 4 bases to trimming and J lost 2 bases; unmatched junction nucleotides: 11. Germline V gives CDR1 KGHSH, CDR2 LQKENI. The CDR3 consists of 16 residues. The CDR3 coding sequence is TGTGCCAGCTCACAAGGGGCTAGCGGACAAACCTACGAGCAGTACTTC. This encodes CASSQGASGQTYEQYF.

In its sample, this clone was seen once. The chain uses TRBV28 and TRBJ2-1; D is unresolved. CDR1 and CDR2 from the germline V gene are MDHEN and SYDVKM. V was cut by 6 bases and J by 8 bases, with 8 bases left in between. The CDR3 runs 11 residues. The CDR3 DNA is TGTGCCAGCAGCCTCAGGCATGAGCAGTTCTTC. It yields the protein CASSLRHEQFF.